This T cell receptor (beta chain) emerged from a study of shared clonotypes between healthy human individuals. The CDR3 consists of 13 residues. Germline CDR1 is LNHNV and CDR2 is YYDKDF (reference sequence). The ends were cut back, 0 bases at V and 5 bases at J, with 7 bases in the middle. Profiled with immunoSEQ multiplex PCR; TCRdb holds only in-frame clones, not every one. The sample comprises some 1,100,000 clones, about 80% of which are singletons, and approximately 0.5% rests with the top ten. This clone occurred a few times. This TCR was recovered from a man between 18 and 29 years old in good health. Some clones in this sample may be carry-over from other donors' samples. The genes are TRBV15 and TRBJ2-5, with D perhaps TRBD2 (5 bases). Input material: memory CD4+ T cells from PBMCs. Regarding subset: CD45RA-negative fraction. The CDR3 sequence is CATSRDQRETQYF. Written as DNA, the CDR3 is TGTGCCACCAGCAGAGACCAGCGGGAGACCCAGTACTTC.